Sequencing of this T cell receptor beta chain was carried out in a study of CD8 T cells in Susac syndrome. Random hexamers served to reverse transcribe about 0.45 to 1 ug RNA. TCRdb independently ran MiXCR on the immunoSEQ multiplex PCR reads; one entry per CDR3 protein. This sample has roughly 180,000 distinct CDR3 sequences, with roughly 94% found just once. High-throughput TCR beta sequencing covered peripheral CD8+ and CD4+ T cells. This clonotype was detected once. Per germline, CDR1 SGHNT and CDR2 YYREEE (reference sequence). The CDR3 extends over 15 amino acids. Trimming removed 3 bases from V and 3 bases from J; junction bases left unmatched: 5.

Sequenced: CD4+ T cells from PBMCs. This sequence originates from a human donor with Susac syndrome. The chain carries TRBV5-4 and TRBJ2-2; TRBD1 agrees at 7 bases. The CDR3 DNA sequence: TGTGCCAGCAGCTCCAAGGGGGCCTACACCGGGGAGCTGTTTTTT. Translation gives CASSSKGAYTGELFF.